This is a list of T cell receptor beta chains from one sample in a study of blood T cell repertoires in COVID-19. TCRdb's table, derived via immunoSEQ multiplex PCR, lists solely in-frame clones and lacks some. Of 200,000 or so clones listed, about 84% are singletons. The source material was peripheral blood. The receptors originated from a person between 65 and 79 years old with COVID-19, enrolled during active disease. The conserved cysteine and the conserved F or W are not part of the CDR3 here. Each record gives: V gene, J gene, CDR3 protein.

V: TRBV29-1; J: TRBJ2-3; CDR3: SHRSADTQY
V: TRBV28; J: TRBJ1-3; CDR3: ASSFSTGANTIY
V: TRBV25-1; J: TRBJ2-1; CDR3: ASSARGEQF
V: TRBV9; J: TRBJ2-1; CDR3: ASSNSGGDSNEQF
V: TRBV3-1/TRBV3-2; J: TRBJ1-6; CDR3: ASSPQTGGGSPLH
V: TRBV28; J: TRBJ1-4; CDR3: ASRPPGATNEKLF
V: TRBV12-1; J: TRBJ1-4; CDR3: ASSSSRTGGSWEKLF
V: TRBV6-5; J: TRBJ2-7; CDR3: ASRTSGGSYEQY
V: TRBV6-6; J: TRBJ2-7; CDR3: ASSGGAYEQY
V: TRBV6-5; J: TRBJ2-5; CDR3: ASSSTTSPETQY
V: TRBV27; J: TRBJ2-3; CDR3: ASSFYGSTDTQY
V: TRBV5-1; J: TRBJ2-1; CDR3: ASSLDGQGGRNEQF
V: TRBV19; J: TRBJ2-1; CDR3: ATTLAQPGGEQF
V: TRBV7-2; J: TRBJ2-2; CDR3: ASSFLSGGRGGELF
V: TRBV20-1; J: TRBJ2-7; CDR3: SGMGGLEQY
V: TRBV7-2; J: TRBJ1-1; CDR3: ASSLDSLVNTEAF